This T cell receptor (beta chain) was captured by sequencing in a study of blood T cell repertoires in COVID-19. Study-level background: Samples taken during acute and convalescent COVID-19 were collected in the United States, Italy and Spain.

Germline assignment: CDR1 MNHEY and CDR2 SMNVEV (reference sequence). The CDR3 is made up of 16 amino acids. The V end was cut by 0 bases, the J end by 8 bases, with 19 bases between. The protocol was immunoSEQ multiplex PCR, while the TCRdb copy is restricted to in-frame clones and leaves out a portion. Of over 50,000 clones listed, over 75% are singletons. The receptor comes from a man aged 55 to 70 with acute or convalescent COVID-19. The sequenced sample was peripheral blood. The chain uses TRBV27 and TRBJ1-2; D might be TRBD1 (5 bases). In DNA form, the CDR3 reads TGTGCCAGCAGTTTATCTGGGGGGGGTGGACCTCAGGGCTACACCTTC. Amino acids: CASSLSGGGGPQGYTF.